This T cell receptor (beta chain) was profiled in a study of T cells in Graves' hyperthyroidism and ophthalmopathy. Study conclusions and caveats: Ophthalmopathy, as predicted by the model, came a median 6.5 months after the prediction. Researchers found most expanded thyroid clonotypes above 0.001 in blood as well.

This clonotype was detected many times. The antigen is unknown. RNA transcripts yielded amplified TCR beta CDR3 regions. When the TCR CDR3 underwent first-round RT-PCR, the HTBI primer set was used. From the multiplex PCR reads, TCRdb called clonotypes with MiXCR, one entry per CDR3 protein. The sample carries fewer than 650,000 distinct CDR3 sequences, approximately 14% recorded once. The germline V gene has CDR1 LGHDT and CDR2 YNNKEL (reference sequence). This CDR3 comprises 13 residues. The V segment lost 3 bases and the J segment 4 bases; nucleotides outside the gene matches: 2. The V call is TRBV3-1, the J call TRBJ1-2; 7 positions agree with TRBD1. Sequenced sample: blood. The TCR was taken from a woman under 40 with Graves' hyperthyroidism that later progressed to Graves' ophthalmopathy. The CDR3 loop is CASSQGQSYGYTF. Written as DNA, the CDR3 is TGTGCCAGCAGCCAGGGACAGTCCTATGGCTACACCTTC.